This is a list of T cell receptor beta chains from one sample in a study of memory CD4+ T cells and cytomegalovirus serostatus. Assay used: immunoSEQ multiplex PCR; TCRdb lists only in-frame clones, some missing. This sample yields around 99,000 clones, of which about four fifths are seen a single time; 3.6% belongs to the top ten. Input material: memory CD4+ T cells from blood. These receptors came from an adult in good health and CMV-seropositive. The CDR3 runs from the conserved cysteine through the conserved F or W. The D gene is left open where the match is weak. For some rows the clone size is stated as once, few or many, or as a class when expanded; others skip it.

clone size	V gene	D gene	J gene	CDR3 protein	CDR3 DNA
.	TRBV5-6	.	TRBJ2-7	CASSLAGGWSYEQYF	TGTGCCAGCAGCTTGGCGGGGGGCTGGTCCTACGAGCAGTACTTC
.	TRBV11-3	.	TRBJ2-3	CASSARSGGPDTQYF	TGTGCCAGCAGCGCCCGGTCGGGGGGCCCAGATACGCAGTATTTT
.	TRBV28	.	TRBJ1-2	CASRRTGLGRDYGYTF	TGTGCCAGCAGACGTACAGGGCTAGGTAGGGACTATGGCTACACCTTC
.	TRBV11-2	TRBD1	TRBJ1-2	CASSLRSATGGLYGYTF	TGTGCCAGCAGCTTACGTTCCGCGACAGGGGGACTCTATGGCTACACCTTC
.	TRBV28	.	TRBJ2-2	CASSLGGENTGELFF	TGTGCCAGCAGTTTAGGGGGAGAGAACACCGGGGAGCTGTTTTTT
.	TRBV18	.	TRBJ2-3	CASSRSSPPVRGAHTDTQYF	TGTGCCAGCTCACGTTCTAGCCCTCCGGTGAGGGGGGCACACACAGATACGCAGTATTTT
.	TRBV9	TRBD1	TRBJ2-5	CASSAGQGAETQYF	TGTGCCAGCAGCGCAGGACAGGGGGCGGAGACCCAGTACTTC
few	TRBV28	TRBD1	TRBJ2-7	CASSLTGVDEQYF	TGTGCCAGCAGCTTAACAGGGGTCGACGAGCAGTACTTC
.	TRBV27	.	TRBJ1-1	CASRRLGETNTEAFF	TGTGCCAGCAGGCGCCTGGGGGAGACGAACACTGAAGCTTTCTTT
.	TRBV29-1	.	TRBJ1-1	CSASDPNTEAFF	TGCAGCGCTTCGGACCCGAACACTGAAGCTTTCTTT
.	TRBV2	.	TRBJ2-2	CASTHGEAGELFF	TGTGCCAGCACCCACGGGGAGGCCGGGGAGCTGTTTTTT
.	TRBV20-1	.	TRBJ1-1	CSEPVYEYTFF	TGCAGCGAGCCTGTTTACGAGTACACTTTCTTT
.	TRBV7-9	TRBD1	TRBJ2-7	CASSPLGTGVYEQYF	TGTGCCAGCAGCCCTCTAGGGACAGGGGTCTACGAGCAGTACTTC
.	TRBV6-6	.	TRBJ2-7	CASSYDSSPDEQYF	TGTGCCAGCAGTTACGACAGCTCCCCCGACGAGCAGTACTTC
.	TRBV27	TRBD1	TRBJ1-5	CASRDRDFGPQHF	TGTGCCAGCAGGGACAGGGACTTCGGGCCCCAGCATTTT
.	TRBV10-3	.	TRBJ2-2	CAIKGLKNTGELFF	TGTGCCATCAAGGGACTCAAAAACACCGGGGAGCTGTTTTTT
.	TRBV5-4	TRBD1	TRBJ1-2	CASSSTGVRSYGYTF	TGTGCCAGCAGCTCCACAGGGGTTCGTAGCTATGGCTACACCTTC
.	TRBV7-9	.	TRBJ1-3	CASSSGAGNTIYF	TGTGCCAGCAGCTCCGGCGCTGGAAACACCATATATTTT
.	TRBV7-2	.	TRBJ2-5	CASSEVSPKETQYF	TGTGCCAGCAGCGAGGTGAGTCCCAAAGAGACCCAGTACTTC
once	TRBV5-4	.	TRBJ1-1	CASSLGSGAGTEAFF	TGTGCCAGCAGCTTGGGCTCAGGGGCGGGAACTGAAGCTTTCTTT
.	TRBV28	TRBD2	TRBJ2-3	CASSIGLAGEGGWLDTQYF	TGTGCCAGCAGTATCGGACTAGCGGGCGAGGGTGGGTGGTTGGATACGCAGTATTTT
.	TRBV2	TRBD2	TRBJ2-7	CASGRGRGAGGNEQYF	TGTGCCAGCGGTAGGGGCCGCGGGGCGGGAGGTAACGAGCAGTACTTC
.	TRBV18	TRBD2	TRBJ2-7	CASSPSGRVYEQYF	TGTGCCAGCTCACCAAGCGGGAGAGTCTACGAGCAGTACTTC
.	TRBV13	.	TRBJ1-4	CASSLVRNEKLFF	TGTGCCAGCAGCTTAGTGAGGAATGAAAAACTGTTTTTT
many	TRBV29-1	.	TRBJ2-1	CSVYGQLGLEQFF	TGCAGCGTTTATGGACAGTTGGGTTTGGAGCAGTTCTTC
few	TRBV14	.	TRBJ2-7	CASSQNYGTYEQYF	TGTGCCAGCAGCCAAAACTATGGGACCTACGAGCAGTACTTC
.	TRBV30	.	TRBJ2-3	CAWRLSGGSTDTQYF	TGTGCCTGGAGACTTTCAGGCGGGAGCACAGATACGCAGTATTTT
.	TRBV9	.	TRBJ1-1	CASSVDVSAAEAFF	TGTGCCAGCAGCGTAGATGTTTCAGCCGCTGAAGCTTTCTTT
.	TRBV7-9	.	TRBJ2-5	CASSISERAETQYF	TGTGCCAGCAGCATATCCGAGCGGGCAGAGACCCAGTACTTC
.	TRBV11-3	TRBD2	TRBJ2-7	CASRLTTSGLAEQYF	TGTGCCAGCAGATTAACGACTAGCGGACTTGCCGAGCAGTACTTC
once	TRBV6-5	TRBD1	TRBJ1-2	CASSSTGTDKRYGYTF	TGTGCCAGCAGTTCAACCGGGACAGACAAACGCTATGGCTACACCTTC
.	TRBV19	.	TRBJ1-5	CASSFGGYNQPQHF	TGTGCCAGTAGTTTTGGGGGATACAATCAGCCCCAGCATTTT
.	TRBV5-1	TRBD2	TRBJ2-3	CASANFAGALTDTQYF	TGCGCCAGCGCCAACTTCGCGGGAGCTTTGACAGATACGCAGTATTTT
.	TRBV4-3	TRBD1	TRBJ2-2	CASSSEPPGQGAGELFF	TGCGCCAGCAGCTCGGAACCCCCGGGACAGGGGGCCGGGGAGCTGTTTTTT
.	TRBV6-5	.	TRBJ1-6	CASGWTSNNSPLHF	TGTGCCAGCGGGTGGACCTCCAATAATTCACCCCTCCACTTT
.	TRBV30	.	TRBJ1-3	CAWRKNAGNTIYF	TGTGCCTGGAGAAAAAACGCTGGAAACACCATATATTTT
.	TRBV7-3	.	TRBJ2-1	CASSPDTHNEQFF	TGTGCCAGCAGCCCAGACACCCACAATGAGCAGTTCTTC